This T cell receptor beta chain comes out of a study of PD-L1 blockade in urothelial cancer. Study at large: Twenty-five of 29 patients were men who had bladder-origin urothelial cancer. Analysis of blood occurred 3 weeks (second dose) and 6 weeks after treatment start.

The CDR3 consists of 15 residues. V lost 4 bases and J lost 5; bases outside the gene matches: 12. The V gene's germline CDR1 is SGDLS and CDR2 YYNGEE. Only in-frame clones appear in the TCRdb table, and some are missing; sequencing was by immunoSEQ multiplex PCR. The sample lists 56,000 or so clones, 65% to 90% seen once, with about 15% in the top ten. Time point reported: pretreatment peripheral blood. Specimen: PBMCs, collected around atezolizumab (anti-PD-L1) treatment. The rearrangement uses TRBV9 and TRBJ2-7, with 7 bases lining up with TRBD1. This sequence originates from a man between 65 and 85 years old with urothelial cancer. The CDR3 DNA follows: TGTGCCAGCAGCCCACGATCGACAGGGCTGGACGAGCAGTACTTC. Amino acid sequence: CASSPRSTGLDEQYF.